This passage covers 29 T cell receptor beta chains from one sample sequenced in a study of cytomegalovirus exposure and HLA in healthy donors. Vbeta (60) and Jbeta (13) primers were used in the PCR. Clones were read by immunoSEQ multiplex PCR, and TCRdb kept only the in-frame ones, dropping some. The profile shows 90,000 to 130,000 clones, approximately 60% of them singletons. Sequenced material: PBMCs. Receptor source: a woman aged 25 to 39 in good health and CMV-seronegative.

This clone was found a few times. This CDR3 reads CASGTPGFTEAFF. The CDR3, as DNA: TGTGCTAGTGGTACCCCAGGGTTCACTGAAGCTTTCTTT. The chain employs TRBV12-5 and TRBJ1-1, with a weak D call TRBD1 (5 bases). Between the trimmed V and J ends, which lost 5 bases and 4 bases, there was a span of 11 bases. The CDR3 extends over 13 amino acids. Per the germline V gene, CDR1 is LGHNT and CDR2 is FRNRAP.

Written as DNA, the CDR3 is TGTGCCAGCAGCTCCTCCGGGACAGGGGGCTTCCCCATATATTTT. Translating it yields CASSSSGTGGFPIYF. The chain joins TRBV7-9 to TRBJ1-3; TRBD1 agrees at 12 bases. After removal of 4 bases from V and 11 bases from J, the junction contained 9 bases not matched to a gene. The CDR3 runs 15 residues. The germline V gene has CDR1 SEHNR and CDR2 FQNEAQ (reference sequence).

V usage is TRBV4-1 and J usage is TRBJ2-1, with TRBD2 matching over 12 bases. J lost 7 bases, V lost 5 bases, and 0 bases had no gene match. The CDR3 runs 13 residues. Per germline, CDR1 MGHRA and CDR2 YSYEKL. CDR3 nucleotide sequence: TGCGCCAGCAGCACTAGCGGGAGGAATGAGCAGTTCTTC. Its translation: CASSTSGRNEQFF.

V and J are TRBV10-3 and TRBJ2-7; 12 bases line up with TRBD1. Germline loops: CDR1 ENHRY, CDR2 SYGVKD. J was trimmed by 1 base and V by 0 bases; bases with no gene match: 13. The CDR3 runs 20 residues. The CDR3 region is CAISESYRGQGAPGSYEQYF. DNA for the CDR3: TGTGCCATCAGTGAGTCGTATAGGGGACAGGGGGCCCCCGGGTCCTACGAGCAGTACTTC.

This chain joins TRBV7-9 and TRBJ1-2; D might be TRBD1 (5 bases). The CDR3 is 14 amino acids. V was cut by 5 bases and J by 4 bases, with 14 bases left in between. Germline assignment: CDR1 SEHNR and CDR2 FQNEAQ (reference sequence). CDR3 DNA: TGTGCCAGCAGCCCGGGACTCAGAACCTATGGCTACACCTTC. Its translation is CASSPGLRTYGYTF. Full variable domain (rest looked up from reference TRBV7-9 and TRBJ1-2): DTGVSQNPRHKITKRGQNVTFRCDPISEHNRLYWYRQTLGQGPEFLTYFQNEAQLEKSRLLSDRFSAERPKGSFSTLEIQRTEQGDSAMYLCASSPGLRTYGYTFGSGTRLTVV.

This clone was observed a few times. The V gene is TRBV27, the J gene TRBJ2-2; perhaps TRBD2 as D (6 bases). This CDR3 comprises 15 residues. V dropped 8 bases and J dropped 1 base, with 14 bases sitting between them. CDR1 and CDR2 from the germline V gene are MNHEY and SMNVEV (reference sequence). As DNA, the CDR3 is TGTGCCAGCTCCCTACGGGGAGGGAACACCGGGGAGCTGTTTTTT. This encodes CASSLRGGNTGELFF.

This chain connects TRBV4-3 to TRBJ1-5, with D unresolved. V was pared by 1 base and J by 5 bases, with 6 bases between. The CDR3 consists of 13 residues. Germline loops: CDR1 LGHNA, CDR2 YSLEER. The DNA of the CDR3 is TGCGCCAGCAGCCAAGGACGGGATCAGCCCCAGCATTTT. It is translated as CASSQGRDQPQHF.

This clone was detected only a few times. The V gene is TRBV6-6, the J gene TRBJ2-1; no clear D gene. This CDR3 region has 16 residues. V shed 5 bases and J shed 0 bases, with 14 bases lying between them. Germline V gene data show CDR1 as MNHNY and CDR2 as SVGAGI (reference sequence). The DNA for the CDR3 is TGTGCCAGCAGTCCTAACGGTAGAAACTCCTACAATGAGCAGTTCTTC. It translates to CASSPNGRNSYNEQFF.

This clone came up a few times. The chain has TRBV10-3 and TRBJ2-7; 9 bases line up with TRBD2. The V gene's germline CDR1 is ENHRY and CDR2 SYGVKD. This CDR3 comprises 14 residues. Unmatched junction bases numbered 8, after V lost 4 bases and J lost 7 bases. DNA of the CDR3: TGTGCCATCAGTGGGGGACTAGCCTCGAGGGAGCAGTACTTC. This sequence encodes CAISGGLASREQYF.

There are a few counts of this clone. The CDR3 DNA is TGTGCCAGCAGCTTGGAGCGCTATAATTCACCCCTCCACTTT. Translating gives CASSLERYNSPLHF. The chain is built from TRBV5-6 and TRBJ1-6; no reliable D call. Trimming removed 0 bases at V and 3 bases at J, with 4 bases between. The CDR3 consists of 14 residues. Per germline, CDR1 SGHDT and CDR2 YYEEEE.

The rearrangement links TRBV7-3 to TRBJ2-3, with a weak D call TRBD1 (6 bases). CDR1 SGHTA and CDR2 FQGTGA come from the germline V gene. The CDR3 runs to 13 residues. The ends were cut back, 5 bases at V and 9 bases at J, with 15 bases in the middle. The CDR3 DNA reads as TGTGCCAGCAGCCGCAACAAGGGGGACACGCAGTATTTT. It specifies CASSRNKGDTQYF.

The V gene is TRBV6-5, the J gene TRBJ1-1; D might be TRBD1 (6 bases). This CDR3 comprises 13 residues. V dropped 2 bases and J dropped 11 bases, with 15 bases sitting between them. Germline-derived CDR1 and CDR2 are MNHEY and SVGAGI. Written as DNA, the CDR3 is TGTGCCAGCAGTTACCAGGGGCCACCGGGGGCTTTCTTT. It is translated as CASSYQGPPGAFF.

This chain links TRBV20-1 with TRBJ1-1; no definite D call. There are 11 residues in the CDR3. Trimming pared 4 bases from V and 7 bases from J, leaving 10 bases between. Germline loops: CDR1 DFQATT, CDR2 SNEGSKA (reference sequence). CDR3 protein: CSAIAGLEAFF. For the CDR3, the DNA is TGCAGTGCTATTGCAGGACTTGAAGCTTTCTTT.

The chain joins TRBV28 to TRBJ1-3; D possibly corresponds to TRBD1 (5 bases). CDR1 is MDHEN and CDR2 is SYDVKM in the germline V gene. The V end was cut by 5 bases, the J end by 4 bases, with 15 bases between. The CDR3 length is 15 residues. The CDR3 nucleotides read TGTGCCAGCAGTCGCGGGGACGTTGGCGGAAACACCATATATTTT. This codes for CASSRGDVGGNTIYF.

The chain has TRBV6-4 and TRBJ2-5, with D perhaps TRBD2 (7 bases). Germline V CDR1 and CDR2: MRHNA, SNTAGT. The CDR3 totals 15 residues. V dropped 8 bases and J dropped 3 bases, with 19 bases sitting between them. CDR3 sequence: CASCLIGGREETQYF. For the CDR3, the DNA is TGTGCCAGCTGCCTGATCGGGGGGCGCGAAGAGACCCAGTACTTC.

The chain has TRBV7-9 and TRBJ2-7, with 8 bases matching TRBD1. There are 14 residues in the CDR3. Germline V gene lookup returns CDR1 SEHNR and CDR2 FQNEAQ (reference sequence). V shed 4 bases, J shed 2 bases, and the junction held 4 bases outside the gene matches. The CDR3 DNA is TGTGCCAGCAGCTCGGACAGGGAAACCTACGAGCAGTACTTC. Its translation is CASSSDRETYEQYF.

In DNA form, the CDR3 reads TGTGCCAGCAGTTACAGGGCAGGGGGTCGTGGCTACACCTTC. It codes for CASSYRAGGRGYTF. The chain uses TRBV6-5 and TRBJ1-2; 7 nucleotides align to TRBD1. This CDR3 region has 14 residues. Germline assignment: CDR1 MNHEY and CDR2 SVGAGI. The J segment lost 7 bases and the V segment lost 2 bases, leaving 7 bases of the junction unmatched.

The chain combines TRBV4-3 with TRBJ2-7, with 10 nucleotides matching TRBD2. The CDR3 spans 16 residues. The trim removed 2 bases at V and 3 bases at J, leaving 7 bases unmatched. The V gene's germline CDR1 is LGHNA and CDR2 YSLEER. CDR3 in DNA: TGCGCCAGCAGCCAACAATATCAGCGGGAGGGCTACGAGCAGTACTTC. Amino acids: CASSQQYQREGYEQYF.

The table lists this clone with a few counts. The chain carries TRBV5-4 and TRBJ2-2; D gene unclear. V was shortened by 4 bases and J by 2 bases, with 12 bases between the two germline ends. Germline V CDR1 and CDR2: SGHNT, YYREEE (reference sequence). This CDR3 contains 15 residues. CDR3 region: CASSRAVVNTGELFF. CDR3 sequence (DNA): TGTGCCAGCAGCCGAGCTGTAGTTAACACCGGGGAGCTGTTTTTT.

This rearrangement joins TRBV15 to TRBJ1-5; TRBD1 is a possible D gene (5 bases). The V end lost 0 bases, the J end lost 6 bases, and 18 bases lay between the germline ends. Germline V gene sequence: CDR1 LNHNV, CDR2 YYDKDF (reference sequence). The CDR3 has 17 residues. Here the CDR3 reads CATSREGWGDFGQPQHF. The CDR3 bases are TGTGCCACCAGCAGAGAGGGGTGGGGGGATTTTGGTCAGCCCCAGCATTTT.

The rearrangement joins TRBV4-2 to TRBJ2-1; 14 nucleotides align to TRBD2. The CDR3 sequence is 19 residues long. Per the germline V gene, CDR1 is LGHNA and CDR2 is YNFKEQ. V was clipped by 4 bases and J by 0 bases; unmatched bases: 8. The CDR3 DNA follows: TGTGCCAGCAGCCGCTGGACTAGCGGGAGGTCAAGCTCCTACAATGAGCAGTTCTTC. As protein: CASSRWTSGRSSSYNEQFF.

V usage is TRBV28 and J usage is TRBJ2-2; D call uncertain. From germline, CDR1 is MDHEN and CDR2 SYDVKM. Between the trimmed V and J ends, which lost 5 bases and 7 bases, there was a span of 5 bases. CDR3 size: 11 residues. The CDR3 is CASSDNGELFF. CDR3 sequence (DNA): TGTGCCAGCAGTGACAACGGGGAGCTGTTTTTT. Complete variable domain (other parts from reference TRBV28 and TRBJ2-2): DVKVTQSSRYLVKRTGEKVFLECVQDMDHENMFWYRQDPGLGLRLIYFSYDVKMKEKGDIPEGYSVSREKKERFSLILESASTNQTSMYLCASSDNGELFFGEGSRLTVL.

This clone has more than one count but fewer than ten. This chain connects TRBV6-1 to TRBJ2-3, with D perhaps matching TRBD2 (6 bases). Germline assignment: CDR1 MNHNS and CDR2 SASEGT. This CDR3 has 14 amino acids. Trimming pared 1 base from V and 4 bases from J, leaving 9 bases between. CDR3 DNA sequence: TGTGCCAGCAGTGAAGGGAGGGTCGCAGATACGCAGTATTTT. This translates into CASSEGRVADTQYF.

V usage is TRBV19 and J usage is TRBJ2-5; 7 bases line up with TRBD2. After removal of 1 base from V and 5 bases from J, the junction contained 7 bases not matched to a gene. CDR1 is LNHDA, CDR2 SQIVND, per germline (reference sequence). CDR3 length equals 15 residues. The CDR3 DNA is TGTGCCAGTAGTATAGCTAGCGGAGTCGGGGAGACCCAGTACTTC. Its protein product is CASSIASGVGETQYF. The complete variable domain, with remaining parts taken from reference TRBV19 and TRBJ2-5, reads DGGITQSPKYLFRKEGQNVTLSCEQNLNHDAMYWYRQDPGQGLRLIYYSQIVNDFQKGDIAEGYSVSREKKESFPLTVTSAQKNPTAFYLCASSIASGVGETQYFGPGTRLLVL.

The chain couples TRBV4-1 to TRBJ2-7; 7 nucleotides line up with TRBD1. V was clipped by 3 bases and J by 5 bases; unmatched bases: 4. CDR1 and CDR2 from the germline V gene are MGHRA and YSYEKL. This CDR3 comprises 13 residues. The CDR3 sequence is CASSQTGNHEQYF. The CDR3 nucleotides are TGCGCCAGCAGCCAGACAGGGAACCACGAGCAGTACTTC.

The chain uses TRBV7-2 and TRBJ2-7, with D tentatively TRBD1 (5 bases). From germline, CDR1 is SGHTA and CDR2 FQGNSA. This CDR3 contains 12 residues. The germline V and J ends were trimmed by 1 base and 6 bases, with 7 bases remaining between them. The DNA for the CDR3 is TGTGCCAGCAGCTTAGTCCAGGGCGAGCAGTACTTC. Residues: CASSLVQGEQYF.

The chain has TRBV18 and TRBJ2-5, with 7 bases matching TRBD2. The DNA end is more similar to TRBJ2-7, so the J call may be wrong. The germline V gene encodes CDR1 KGHSH and CDR2 LQKENI. This CDR3 spans 15 amino acids. The DNA for the CDR3 is TGTGCCAGCTCACTATCCCGGGACTATTCCTACGAGCAGTACTTC. It codes for CASSLSRDYSYEQYF.

The V call is TRBV5-1, the J call TRBJ2-7, with D maybe TRBD1 (5 bases). The CDR3 covers 14 residues. Germline-derived CDR1 and CDR2 are SGHRS and YFSETQ. V dropped 0 bases and J dropped 4 bases, with 11 bases sitting between them. DNA for the CDR3: TGCGCCAGCAGCTTGGGTATCCAGGGATACGAGCAGTACTTC. Translating it yields CASSLGIQGYEQYF.

This clone appeared a few times. The rearrangement uses TRBV21-1 and TRBJ1-1; no check of the table's D call, TRBD1, against the DNA was made. TRBV21-1 is a pseudogene. The CDR3 runs to 15 residues. The chain's CDR3 is CASSKGGPENTEAFF. The CDR3 region has the DNA TGTGCCAGCAGCAAAGGGGGGCCGGAAAACACTGAAGCTTTCTTT.